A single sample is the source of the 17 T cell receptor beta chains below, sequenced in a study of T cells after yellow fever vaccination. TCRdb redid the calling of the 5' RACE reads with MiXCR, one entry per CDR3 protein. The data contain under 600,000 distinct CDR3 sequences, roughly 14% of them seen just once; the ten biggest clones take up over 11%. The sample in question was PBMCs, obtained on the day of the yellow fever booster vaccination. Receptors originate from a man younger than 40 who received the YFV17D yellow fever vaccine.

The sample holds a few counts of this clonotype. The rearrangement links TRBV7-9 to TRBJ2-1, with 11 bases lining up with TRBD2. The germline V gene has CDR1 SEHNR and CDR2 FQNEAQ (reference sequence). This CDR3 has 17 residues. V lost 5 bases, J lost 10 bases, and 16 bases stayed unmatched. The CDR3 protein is CASSQAGTSGFPGEQFF. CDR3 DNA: TGTGCCAGCAGCCAAGCCGGGACTAGCGGTTTCCCAGGGGAGCAGTTCTTC.

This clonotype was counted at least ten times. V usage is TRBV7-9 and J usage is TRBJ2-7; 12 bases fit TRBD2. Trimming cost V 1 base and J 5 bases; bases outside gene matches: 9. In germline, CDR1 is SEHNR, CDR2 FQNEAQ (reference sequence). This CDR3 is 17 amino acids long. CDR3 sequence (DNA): TGTGCCAGCAGCTTAGGGAGAGGACTAGCGGGGACCGACGAGCAGTACTTC. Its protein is CASSLGRGLAGTDEQYF. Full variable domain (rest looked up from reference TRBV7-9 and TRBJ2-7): DTGVSQNPRHKITKRGQNVTFRCDPISEHNRLYWYRQTLGQGPEFLTYFQNEAQLEKSRLLSDRFSAERPKGSFSTLEIQRTEQGDSAMYLCASSLGRGLAGTDEQYFGPGTRLTVT.

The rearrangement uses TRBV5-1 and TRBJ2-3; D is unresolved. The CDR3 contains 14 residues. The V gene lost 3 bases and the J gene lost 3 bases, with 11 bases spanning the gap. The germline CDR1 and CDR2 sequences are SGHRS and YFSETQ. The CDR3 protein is CASSSRFRTDTQYF. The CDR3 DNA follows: TGCGCCAGCAGCTCGAGATTCCGGACAGATACGCAGTATTTT.

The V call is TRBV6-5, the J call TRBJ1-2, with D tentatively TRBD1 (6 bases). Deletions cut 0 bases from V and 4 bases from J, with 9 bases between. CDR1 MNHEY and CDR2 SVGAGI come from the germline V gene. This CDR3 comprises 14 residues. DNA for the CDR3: TGTGCCAGCAGTTACTCAGGGGGGAGCTATGGCTACACCTTC. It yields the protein CASSYSGGSYGYTF.

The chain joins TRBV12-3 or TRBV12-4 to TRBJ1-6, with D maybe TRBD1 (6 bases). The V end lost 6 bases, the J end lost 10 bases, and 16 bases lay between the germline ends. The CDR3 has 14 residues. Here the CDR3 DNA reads TGTGCCAGCAGCCTGGGGGGGCGGTTGTCACCCCTCCACTTT. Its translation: CASSLGGRLSPLHF.

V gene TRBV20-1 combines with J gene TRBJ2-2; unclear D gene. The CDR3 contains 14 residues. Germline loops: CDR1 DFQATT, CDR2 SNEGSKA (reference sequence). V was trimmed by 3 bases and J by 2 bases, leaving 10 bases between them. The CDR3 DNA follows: TGCAGTGCTAGGTCCCCGAGTAACACCGGGGAGCTGTTTTTT. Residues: CSARSPSNTGELFF.

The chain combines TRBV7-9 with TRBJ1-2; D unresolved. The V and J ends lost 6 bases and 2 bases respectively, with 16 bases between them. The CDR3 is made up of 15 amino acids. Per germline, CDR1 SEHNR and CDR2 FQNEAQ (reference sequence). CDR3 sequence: CASSSTSQVNYGYTF. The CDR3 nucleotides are TGTGCCAGCAGTTCCACATCGCAGGTGAACTATGGCTACACCTTC.

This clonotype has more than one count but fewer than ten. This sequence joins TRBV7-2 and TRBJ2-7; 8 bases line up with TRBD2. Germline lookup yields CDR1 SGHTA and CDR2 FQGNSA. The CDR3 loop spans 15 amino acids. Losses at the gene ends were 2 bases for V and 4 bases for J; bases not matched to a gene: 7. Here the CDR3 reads CASSLHWTSSYEQYF. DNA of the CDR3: TGTGCCAGCAGCTTACATTGGACTAGCAGTTACGAGCAGTACTTC.

DNA for the CDR3: TGTGCCTGCCGGAGGAGCTCCTACGAGCAGTACTTC. Its translation: CACRRSSYEQYF. The V gene is TRBV30, the J gene TRBJ2-7; D perhaps matches TRBD2 (5 bases). The length of the CDR3 is 12 residues. Germline CDR1 GTSNPN, CDR2 SVGIG (reference sequence). With 6 bases removed from V and 0 bases from J, the gap between germline ends came to 9 bases.

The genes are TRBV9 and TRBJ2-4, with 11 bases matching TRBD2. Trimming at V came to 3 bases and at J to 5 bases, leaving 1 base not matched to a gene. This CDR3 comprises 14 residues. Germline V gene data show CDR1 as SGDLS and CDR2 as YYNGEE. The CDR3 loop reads CASSGGLAENIQYF. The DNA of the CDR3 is TGTGCCAGCAGCGGGGGACTAGCGGAAAACATTCAGTACTTC. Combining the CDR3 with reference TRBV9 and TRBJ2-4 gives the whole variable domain DSGVTQTPKHLITATGQRVTLRCSPRSGDLSVYWYQQSLDQGLQFLIQYYNGEERAKGNILERFSAQQFPDLHSELNLSSLELGDSALYFCASSGGLAENIQYFGAGTRLSVL.

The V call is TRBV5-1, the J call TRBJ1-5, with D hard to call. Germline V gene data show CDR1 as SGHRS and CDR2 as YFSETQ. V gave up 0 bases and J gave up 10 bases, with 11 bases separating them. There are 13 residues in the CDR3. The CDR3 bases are TGCGCCAGCAGCTTGGACAGCCACCTTCCCCAGCATTTT. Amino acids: CASSLDSHLPQHF.

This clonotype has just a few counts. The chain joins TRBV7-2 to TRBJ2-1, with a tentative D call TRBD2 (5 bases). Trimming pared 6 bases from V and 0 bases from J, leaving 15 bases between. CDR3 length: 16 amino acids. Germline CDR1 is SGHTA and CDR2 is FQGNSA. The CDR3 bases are TGTGCCAGCAGTCTTCACCGGGATAGCTCCTACAATGAGCAGTTCTTC. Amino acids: CASSLHRDSSYNEQFF.

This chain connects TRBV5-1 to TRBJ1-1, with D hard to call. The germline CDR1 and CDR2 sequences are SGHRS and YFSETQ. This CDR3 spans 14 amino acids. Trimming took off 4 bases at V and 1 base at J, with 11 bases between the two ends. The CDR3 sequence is CASSRIGSNTEAFF. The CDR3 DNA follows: TGCGCCAGCAGCCGCATCGGCTCGAACACTGAAGCTTTCTTT.

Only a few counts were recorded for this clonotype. DNA of the CDR3: TGCAGTGACCGAACAGTTCGGGGGAACACTGAAGCTTTCTTT. Translating gives CSDRTVRGNTEAFF. The V gene is TRBV20-1, the J gene TRBJ1-1, with D uncertain. Germline CDR1 reads DFQATT; CDR2 reads SNEGSKA (reference sequence). The V and J ends lost 7 bases and 1 base respectively, with 16 bases between them. The CDR3 contains 14 residues.

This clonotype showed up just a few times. CDR3 sequence reads: CASSVATGSGETQYF. In DNA form, the CDR3 reads TGTGCCAGCAGCGTAGCTACGGGGAGCGGAGAGACCCAGTACTTC. The chain combines TRBV9 with TRBJ2-5, with D tentatively TRBD2 (5 bases). This CDR3 spans 15 amino acids. Germline V gene lookup returns CDR1 SGDLS and CDR2 YYNGEE. V was cut by 0 bases and J by 4 bases, with 13 bases left in between.

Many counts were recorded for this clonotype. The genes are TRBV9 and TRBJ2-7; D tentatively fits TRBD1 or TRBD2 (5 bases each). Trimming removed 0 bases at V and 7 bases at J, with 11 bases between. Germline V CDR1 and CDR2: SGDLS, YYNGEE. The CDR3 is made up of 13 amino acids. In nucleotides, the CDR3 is TGTGCCAGCAGCGTAGACGGGGCCGGGGAGCAGTACTTC. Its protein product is CASSVDGAGEQYF.

CDR3 protein: CASSQDRDSPLHF. The CDR3 coding sequence is TGCGCCAGCAGCCAAGACCGGGACTCACCCCTCCACTTT. The gene calls are TRBV4-3 and TRBJ1-6; tentatively, D is TRBD1 (5 bases). This CDR3 is 13 amino acids long. Between the trimmed V and J ends, which lost 0 bases and 10 bases, there was a span of 7 bases. Germline CDR1 LGHNA, CDR2 YSLEER.